This record concerns one T cell receptor beta chain sequence. Its antigen is unidentified. Assay: immunoSEQ multiplex PCR; the TCRdb copy retains only in-frame clones and omits some. The repertoire has around 190,000 clones, around 92% of them found once; the top ten carry 1% to 1.5%. This specimen belongs to a study of T cell responses to AZD1222 COVID-19 vaccine. The CDR3 loop spans 16 amino acids. Germline values: CDR1 SGHTA, CDR2 FQGNSA. V dropped 4 bases and J dropped 5; count of bases not matched to a gene: 5. Study-level findings and limits: Mapped onto spike, vaccine-associated CD4 TCRs spanned it and were dominant at 160-218 and 743-854. With two AZD1222 doses given, Spike-specific TCR breadth and depth both rose.

This TCR derives from an adult in good health. The material sequenced was peripheral blood, taken on day 0 of AZD1222 vaccination. The chain recombines TRBV7-2 with TRBJ2-1; 13 nucleotides agree with TRBD2. In DNA, the CDR3 is TGTGCCAGCAGCTCGTCACTAGCGGGGGGGCACAATGAGCAGTTCTTC. Residues: CASSSSLAGGHNEQFF. Full variable domain (remainder filled in from reference TRBV7-2 and TRBJ2-1): GAGVSQSPSNKVTEKGKDVELRCDPISGHTALYWYRQSLGQGLEFLIYFQGNSAPDKSGLPSDRFSAERTGGSVSTLTIQRTQQEDSAVYLCASSSSLAGGHNEQFFGPGTRLTVL.